This TCR beta chain comes out of a study of CD8 T cells in ankylosing spondylitis. Notes on this clonotype: As yet, its antigen is unknown.

For TCR beta, libraries came from quantitative 5'-RACE with molecular barcodes. One entry per CDR3 protein, called by TCRdb with MiXCR from the 5' RACE reads. The sample includes some 700,000 distinct CDR3 sequences, roughly 19% seen only once; the top ten take under 20%. Trimming removed 4 bases from V and 0 bases from J, with 24 bases in between. Germline V gene data show CDR1 as SGDLS and CDR2 as YYNGEE. This CDR3 spans 19 amino acids. Overall study results and limits: Ankylosing spondylitis blood appeared to carry a characteristic TCR beta motif of roughly 8 highly homologous variants. Significant enrichment of disease-linked clones was reportedly seen in matched ankylosing spondylitis synovial fluid. Disease-linked clones displayed a CD8+ phenotype and appeared relatively rarely in peripheral blood.

Sequencing input: blood, either unsorted or a sorted T cell fraction (not recorded which). The clonotype was recovered from a male donor with ankylosing spondylitis. This chain uses TRBV9 with TRBJ2-3, with D tentatively TRBD2 (5 bases). The CDR3 DNA sequence: TGTGCCAGCAGCCTAGAGGGTTGGCGGCGACCCTCTAGCACAGATACGCAGTATTTT. It yields the protein CASSLEGWRRPSSTDTQYF.